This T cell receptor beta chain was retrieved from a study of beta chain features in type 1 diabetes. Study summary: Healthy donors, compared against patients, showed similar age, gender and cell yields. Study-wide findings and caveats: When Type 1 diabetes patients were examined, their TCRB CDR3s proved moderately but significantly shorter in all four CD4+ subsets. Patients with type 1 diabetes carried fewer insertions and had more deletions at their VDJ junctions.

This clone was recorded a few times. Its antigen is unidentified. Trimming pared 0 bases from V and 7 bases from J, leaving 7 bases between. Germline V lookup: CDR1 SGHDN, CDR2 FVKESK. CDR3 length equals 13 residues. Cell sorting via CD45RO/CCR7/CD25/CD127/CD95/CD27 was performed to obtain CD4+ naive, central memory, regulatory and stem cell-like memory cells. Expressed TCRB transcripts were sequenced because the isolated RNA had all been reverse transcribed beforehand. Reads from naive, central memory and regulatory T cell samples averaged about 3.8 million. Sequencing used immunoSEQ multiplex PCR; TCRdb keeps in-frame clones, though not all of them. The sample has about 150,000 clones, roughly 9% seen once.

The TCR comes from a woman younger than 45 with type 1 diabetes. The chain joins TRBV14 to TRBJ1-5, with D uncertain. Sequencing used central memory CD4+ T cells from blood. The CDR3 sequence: CASSQDSIQPQHF. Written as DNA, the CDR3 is TGTGCCAGCAGCCAAGACTCTATCCAGCCCCAGCATTTT.